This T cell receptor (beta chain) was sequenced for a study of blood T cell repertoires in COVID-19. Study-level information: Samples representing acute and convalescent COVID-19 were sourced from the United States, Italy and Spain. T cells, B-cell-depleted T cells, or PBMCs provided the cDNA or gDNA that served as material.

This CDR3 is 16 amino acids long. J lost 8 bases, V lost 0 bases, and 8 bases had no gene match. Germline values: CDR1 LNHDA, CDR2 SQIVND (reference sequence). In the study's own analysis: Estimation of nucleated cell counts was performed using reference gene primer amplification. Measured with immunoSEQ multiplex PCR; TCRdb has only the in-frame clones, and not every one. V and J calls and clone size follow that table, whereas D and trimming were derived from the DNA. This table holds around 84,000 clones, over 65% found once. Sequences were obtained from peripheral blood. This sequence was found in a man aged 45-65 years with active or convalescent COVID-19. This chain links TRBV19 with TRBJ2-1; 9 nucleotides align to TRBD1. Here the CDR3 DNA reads TGTGCCAGTAGTATAGATAGTAGGGACAGGGTCTATGAGCAGTTCTTC. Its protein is CASSIDSRDRVYEQFF.